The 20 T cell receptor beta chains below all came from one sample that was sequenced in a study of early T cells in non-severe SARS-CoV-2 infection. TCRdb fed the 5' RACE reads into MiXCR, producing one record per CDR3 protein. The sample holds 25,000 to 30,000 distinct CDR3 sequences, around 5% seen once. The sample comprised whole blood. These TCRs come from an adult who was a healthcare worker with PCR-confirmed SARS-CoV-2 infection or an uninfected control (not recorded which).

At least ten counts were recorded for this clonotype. CDR3 amino acids: CATSDPARATIEGGTQYF. The CDR3 DNA sequence: TGTGCCACCAGTGATCCGGCGAGAGCGACGATCGAGGGGGGTACGCAGTATTTT. The chain recombines TRBV24-1 with TRBJ2-3; possibly TRBD1 or TRBD2 for D (6 bases each). V lost 3 bases to trimming and J lost 8 bases, with 26 bases between them. The length of the CDR3 is 18 residues. CDR1 is KGHDR and CDR2 is SFDVKD in the germline V gene.

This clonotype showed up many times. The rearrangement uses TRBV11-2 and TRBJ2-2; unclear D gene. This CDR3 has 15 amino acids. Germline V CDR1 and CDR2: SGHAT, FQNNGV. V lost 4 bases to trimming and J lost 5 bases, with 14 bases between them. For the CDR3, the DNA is TGTGCCAGCAGCTCAACCCCGACATTTACCGGGGAGCTGTTTTTT. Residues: CASSSTPTFTGELFF.

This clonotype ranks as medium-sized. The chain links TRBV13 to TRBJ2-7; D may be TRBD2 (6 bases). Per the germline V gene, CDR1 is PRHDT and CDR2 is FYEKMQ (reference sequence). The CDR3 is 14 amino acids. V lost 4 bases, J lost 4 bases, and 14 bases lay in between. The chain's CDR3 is CASSSRLDQYEQYF. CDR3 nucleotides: TGTGCCAGCAGCTCACGACTAGATCAGTACGAGCAGTACTTC. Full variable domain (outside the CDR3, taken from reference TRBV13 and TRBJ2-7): AAGVIQSPRHLIKEKRETATLKCYPIPRHDTVYWYQQGPGQDPQFLISFYEKMQSDKGSIPDRFSAQQFSDYHSELNMSSLELGDSALYFCASSSRLDQYEQYFGPGTRLTVT.

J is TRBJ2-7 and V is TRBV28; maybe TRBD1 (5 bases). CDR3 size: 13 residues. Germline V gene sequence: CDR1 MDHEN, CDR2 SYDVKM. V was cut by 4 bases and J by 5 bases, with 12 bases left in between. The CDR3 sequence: CASSSPGFNEQYF. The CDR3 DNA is TGTGCCAGCAGTTCTCCAGGGTTTAACGAGCAGTACTTC.

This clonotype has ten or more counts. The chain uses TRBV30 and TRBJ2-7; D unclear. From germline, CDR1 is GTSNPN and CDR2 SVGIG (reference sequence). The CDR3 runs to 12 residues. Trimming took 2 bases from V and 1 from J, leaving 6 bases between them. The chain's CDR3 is CAWSHSSYEQYF. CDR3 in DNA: TGTGCCTGGAGTCACAGTTCCTACGAGCAGTACTTC.

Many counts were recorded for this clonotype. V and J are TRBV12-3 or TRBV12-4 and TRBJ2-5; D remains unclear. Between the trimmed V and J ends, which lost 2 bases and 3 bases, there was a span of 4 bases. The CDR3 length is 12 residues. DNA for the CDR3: TGTGCCAGCAGTTTATTGGAAGAGACCCAGTACTTC. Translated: CASSLLEETQYF.

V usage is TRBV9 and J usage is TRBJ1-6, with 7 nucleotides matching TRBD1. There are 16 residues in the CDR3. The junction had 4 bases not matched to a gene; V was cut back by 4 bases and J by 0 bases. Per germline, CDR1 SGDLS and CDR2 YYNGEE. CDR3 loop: CASSTRTGSYNSPLHF. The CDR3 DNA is TGTGCCAGCAGCACACGGACAGGCTCCTATAATTCACCCCTCCACTTT.

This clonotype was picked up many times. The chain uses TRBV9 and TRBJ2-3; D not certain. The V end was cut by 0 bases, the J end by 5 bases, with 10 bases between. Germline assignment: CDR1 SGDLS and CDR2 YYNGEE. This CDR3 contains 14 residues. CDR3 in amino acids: CASSVGSLGDTQYF. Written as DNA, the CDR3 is TGTGCCAGCAGCGTAGGGTCCCTCGGAGATACGCAGTATTTT.

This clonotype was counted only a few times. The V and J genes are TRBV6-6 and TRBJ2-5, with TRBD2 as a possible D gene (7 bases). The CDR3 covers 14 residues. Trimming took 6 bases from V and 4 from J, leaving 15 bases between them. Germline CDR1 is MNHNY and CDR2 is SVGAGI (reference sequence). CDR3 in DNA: TGTGCCAGCAGCCCGGGGGGCCGGTCAGAGACCCAGTACTTC. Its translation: CASSPGGRSETQYF.

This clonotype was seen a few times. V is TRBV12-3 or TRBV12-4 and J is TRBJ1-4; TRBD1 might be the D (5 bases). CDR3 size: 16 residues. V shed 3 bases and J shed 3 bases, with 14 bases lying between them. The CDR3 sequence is CASSFGQGVANEKLFF. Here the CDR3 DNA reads TGTGCCAGCAGTTTCGGGCAGGGTGTAGCTAATGAAAAACTGTTTTTT.

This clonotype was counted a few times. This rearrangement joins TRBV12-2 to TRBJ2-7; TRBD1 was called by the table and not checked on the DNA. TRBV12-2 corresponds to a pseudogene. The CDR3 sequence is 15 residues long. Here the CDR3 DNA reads TGTGCAAGTCGTTCTACAGGGGCCAAATCCTACGAGCAGTACTTC. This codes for CASRSTGAKSYEQYF.

For the CDR3, the DNA is TGTGCCAGCAGCTCCGTGACGGTTGAAGCTTTCTTT. Its protein product is CASSSVTVEAFF. V gene TRBV11-2 combines with J gene TRBJ1-1; D unclear. CDR3 size: 12 residues. Trimming cost V 4 bases and J 7 bases, with 10 bases left between them. Germline loops: CDR1 SGHAT, CDR2 FQNNGV.

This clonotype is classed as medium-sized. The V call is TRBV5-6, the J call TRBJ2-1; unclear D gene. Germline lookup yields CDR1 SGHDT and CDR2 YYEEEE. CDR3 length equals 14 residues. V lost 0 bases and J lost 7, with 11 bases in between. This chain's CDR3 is CASSLAYIGNEQFF. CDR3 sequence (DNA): TGTGCCAGCAGCTTGGCGTATATAGGGAATGAGCAGTTCTTC.

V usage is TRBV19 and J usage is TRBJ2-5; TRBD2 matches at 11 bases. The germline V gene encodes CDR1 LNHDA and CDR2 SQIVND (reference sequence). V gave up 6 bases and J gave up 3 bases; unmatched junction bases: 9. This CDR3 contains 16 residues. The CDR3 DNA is TGTGCCAGTAGCCGTAGTAGCGGGAGGGCTGAAGAGACCCAGTACTTC. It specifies CASSRSSGRAEETQYF.

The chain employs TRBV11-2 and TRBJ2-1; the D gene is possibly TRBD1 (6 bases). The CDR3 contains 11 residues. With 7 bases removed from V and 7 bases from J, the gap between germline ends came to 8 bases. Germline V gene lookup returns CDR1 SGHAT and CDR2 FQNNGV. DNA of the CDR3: TGTGCCAGCACCCAGGGGAATGAGCAGTTCTTC. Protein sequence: CASTQGNEQFF.

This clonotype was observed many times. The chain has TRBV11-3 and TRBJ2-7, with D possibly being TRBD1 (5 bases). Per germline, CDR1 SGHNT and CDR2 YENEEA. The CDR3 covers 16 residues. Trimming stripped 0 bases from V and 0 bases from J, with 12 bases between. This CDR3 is CASSLDRAGPSYEQYF. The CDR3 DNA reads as TGTGCCAGCAGCTTAGATCGGGCAGGGCCCTCCTACGAGCAGTACTTC.

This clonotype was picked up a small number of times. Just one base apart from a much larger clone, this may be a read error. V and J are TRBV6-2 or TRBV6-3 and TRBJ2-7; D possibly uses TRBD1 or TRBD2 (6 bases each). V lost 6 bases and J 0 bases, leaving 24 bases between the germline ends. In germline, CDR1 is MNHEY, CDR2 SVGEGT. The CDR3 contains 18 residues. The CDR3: CASSSLKGGIRSSYEQYF. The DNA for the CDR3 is TGTGCCAGCAGCTCCCTGAAGGGGGGAATAAGAAGCTCCTACGAGCAGTACTTC.

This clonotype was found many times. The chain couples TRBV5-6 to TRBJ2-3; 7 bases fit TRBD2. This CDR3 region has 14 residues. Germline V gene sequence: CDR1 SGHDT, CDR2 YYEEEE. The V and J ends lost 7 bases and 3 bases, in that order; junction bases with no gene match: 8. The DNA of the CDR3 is TGTGCCAGCTGCCGCCACGGGAGGACAGATACGCAGTATTTT. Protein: CASCRHGRTDTQYF. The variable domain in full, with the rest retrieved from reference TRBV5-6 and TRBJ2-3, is DAGVTQSPTHLIKTRGQQVTLRCSPKSGHDTVSWYQQALGQGPQFIFQYYEEEERQRGNFPDRFSGHQFPNYSSELNVNALLLGDSALYLCASCRHGRTDTQYFGPGTRLTVL.

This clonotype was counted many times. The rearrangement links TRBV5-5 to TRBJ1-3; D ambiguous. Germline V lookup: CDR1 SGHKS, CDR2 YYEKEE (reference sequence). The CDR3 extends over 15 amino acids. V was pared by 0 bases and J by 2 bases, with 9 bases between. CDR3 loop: CASSLGGATGNTIYF. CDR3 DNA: TGTGCCAGCAGCTTGGGAGGAGCTACTGGAAACACCATATATTTT.

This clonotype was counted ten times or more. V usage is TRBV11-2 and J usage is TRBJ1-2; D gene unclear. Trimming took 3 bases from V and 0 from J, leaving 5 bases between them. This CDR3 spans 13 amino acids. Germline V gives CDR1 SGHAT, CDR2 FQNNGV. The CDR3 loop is CASSFQANYGYTF. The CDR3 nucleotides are TGTGCCAGCAGCTTCCAAGCTAACTATGGCTACACCTTC. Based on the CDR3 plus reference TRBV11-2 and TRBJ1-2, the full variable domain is EAGVAQSPRYKIIEKRQSVAFWCNPISGHATLYWYQQILGQGPKLLIQFQNNGVVDDSQLPKDRFSAERLKGVDSTLKIQPAKLEDSAVYLCASSFQANYGYTFGSGTRLTVV.